This T cell receptor beta chain was obtained from a study of blood T cell repertoires in COVID-19 (dated by TCRdb to 2018 to 2020). The study in broad terms: Samples from collaborators originated in the United States, Italy and Spain and spanned both the acute and convalescent phases of COVID-19. The prospective study material was composed of cDNA or gDNA derived from T cells, B-cell-depleted T cells, or PBMCs. The dataset comprised deeply sampled blood TCRbeta repertoires from subjects exposed to, actively infected with, or recovered from COVID-19. A freely available public database, intended as a resource for researchers studying the immune response to SARS-CoV-2, is where the repertoires were released. The samples were drawn from two sources: the first 160 participants of the ongoing ImmuneRACE study, and 1,200 or so subjects contributed by 6 global collaborators. Sample metadata almost always included a de-identified subject ID, COVID-19 status, age in years and sex. Where available, HLA class I and class II types were obtained from metadata supplied by the sample provider rather than from assay-based typing.

For this clone: Its antigen is currently not known. No clone much larger than this one lies a single base away; base qualities are absent.

Collaborating institutions collected whole blood in K2EDTA tubes following their own protocols. For TCRbeta analysis, collaborators shipped samples in one of three forms: frozen whole blood, isolated PBMCs, or DNA extracted from either of those sample types. TCRbeta CDR3 regions were amplified from genomic DNA using the immunoSEQ Assay, a bias-controlled multiplex PCR. In the paper's pipeline: The number of nucleated cells in each sample was estimated by amplification of reference gene primers within the assay. To quantify the absolute abundance of each unique TCRbeta CDR3 rearrangement, sequence reads were collapsed and filtered. For each sample, productive Simpson clonality was calculated as the square root of Simpson's diversity index over productive rearrangements. TCRdb stores this immuneACCESS table with in-frame sequences only. Part of the clones is absent; in the studies checked, under half of the shortfall reflects unresolved V genes, and no reason is known for the rest. V, J and clone size are taken as reported in that table, and D and trimming were inferred from the DNA itself. Across this sample there are 140,000 or so clones, with more than 75% seen only once. The ten largest clones take up around 4.4% of the sample.

Spanning cysteine to phenylalanine, the CDR3 consists of 13 amino acids. CDR3 DNA only is kept here, 39 bases in frame from base 1. V loses 7 bases at its end and J loses 3 bases; junction bases beyond the gene matches: 5. The paper as a whole reports these results and caveats: The amount of clinical and demographic metadata varied by source and participant and was provided uncurated.

The clonotype originates from a man aged 55 to 70 with acute or convalescent COVID-19. Recombination linked TRBV12-3 or TRBV12-4 to TRBJ2-7; the junction holds 8 bases that match TRBD1. Sequencing was performed on peripheral blood. In nucleotide form, the sequence is TGTGCCAGCACCAACGACAGGGGCTACGAGCAGTACTTC. It codes for CASTNDRGYEQYF.